Reported below is one TCR beta chain. Its specificity is not known. Deletions cut 4 bases from V and 4 bases from J, with 12 bases between. Germline V gives CDR1 SGHTS, CDR2 YDEGEE. CDR3 length equals 14 residues. Unstimulated regulatory T cells (CD4+CD25+CD127-), CD4+CD25- non-regulatory cells, CD4 and CD8 cells were FACS-sorted from thawed PBMCs. The source of the sample is a study of Tregs in tolerant kidney transplant recipients. Notes on the study in general: The most relevant donor-specific Treg TCRbeta repertoire apparently came from expansion with activated donor B cells. Few patients were studied, so findings need validation in larger groups.

Data came from immunoSEQ multiplex PCR; TCRdb stores just in-frame clones and leaves some out. Here the sample spans over 60,000 clones, 84% being singletons. The receptor was derived from a human donor in good health. V usage is TRBV5-8 and J usage is TRBJ1-3, with D possibly being TRBD1 (5 bases). Source material: CD4+ T cells from blood. The CDR3 coding sequence is TGTGCCAGCAGCCTCCCGGGGGTCGGAAACACCATATATTTT. Translated: CASSLPGVGNTIYF.